The next 10 T cell receptor beta chains were all read from a single sample in a study of T-cell reconstitution after alpha-beta-depleted transplantation in children. Unique molecular identifiers tagged the TCRbeta library. TCRdb re-derived calls from the PCR reads in MiXCR, one entry per CDR3 protein. Counted here are some 500,000 distinct CDR3 sequences, about 30% occurring once; the ten biggest clones make up less than 2.5%. Sequenced material: PBMCs from the stem cell graft donor, taken from the stem cell graft. The source of these receptors is a human donor who donated a stem cell graft to a child with aplastic anemia.

The chain is built from TRBV11-2 and TRBJ2-7; a possible D gene is TRBD1 (6 bases). The V gene lost 8 bases and the J gene lost 0 bases, with 17 bases spanning the gap. The CDR3 length is 15 residues. Germline loops: CDR1 SGHAT, CDR2 FQNNGV. Here the CDR3 DNA reads TGTGCCAGCGGAACAGGGACGATGGGCTCCTACGAGCAGTACGTC. Residues: CASGTGTMGSYEQYV.

The chain recombines TRBV18 with TRBJ1-6; 9 bases match TRBD1. V lost 6 bases and J lost 10; bases outside the gene matches: 7. The CDR3 has 14 amino acids. The germline V gene has CDR1 KGHSH and CDR2 LQKENI. CDR3 in DNA: TGTGCCAGCTCTCGCCAGGACAGGGGCTCACCCCTCCACTTT. Protein: CASSRQDRGSPLHF.

V and J are TRBV18 and TRBJ1-6; D remains ambiguous. V was shortened by 5 bases and J by 10 bases, with 18 bases between the two germline ends. In germline, CDR1 is KGHSH, CDR2 LQKENI. The CDR3 is 15 residues long. The DNA of the CDR3 is TGTGCCAGCTCATCCGAAGGAGGCGCCTGGTCACCCCTCCACTTT. Its protein is CASSSEGGAWSPLHF.

The DNA of the CDR3 is TGTGCCAGCACCGGGACAGTATACACCGGGGAGCTGTTTTTT. The encoded protein is CASTGTVYTGELFF. The chain has TRBV12-3 or TRBV12-4 and TRBJ2-2, with 7 bases that match TRBD1. V was pared by 7 bases and J by 3 bases, with 5 bases of the junction left unmatched. The CDR3 contains 14 residues.

The chain carries TRBV4-3 and TRBJ2-7; 11 bases map to TRBD1. V gave up 5 bases and J gave up 1 base; unmatched junction bases: 7. The CDR3 extends over 16 amino acids. Looked up from germline, CDR1 is LGHNA and CDR2 is YSLEER. The CDR3 region has the DNA TGCGCCAGCAGCTCTCTGGGGACAGGGGGATCCTACGAGCAGTACTTC. Amino acids: CASSSLGTGGSYEQYF.

This chain links TRBV7-2 with TRBJ1-3; possibly TRBD1 for D (5 bases). The ends were cut back, 4 bases at V and 0 bases at J, with 16 bases in the middle. In germline, CDR1 is SGHTA, CDR2 FQGNSA. The CDR3 contains 17 residues. Here the CDR3 reads CASSSSTYGASGNTIYF. For the CDR3, the DNA is TGTGCCAGCAGCTCGTCGACTTACGGGGCCTCTGGAAACACCATATATTTT. Variable domain in full (rest from reference TRBV7-2 and TRBJ1-3): GAGVSQSPSNKVTEKGKDVELRCDPISGHTALYWYRQSLGQGLEFLIYFQGNSAPDKSGLPSDRFSAERTGGSVSTLTIQRTQQEDSAVYLCASSSSTYGASGNTIYFGEGSWLTVV.

The table lists this clonotype with a few counts. The genes are TRBV7-2 and TRBJ1-1; D is perhaps TRBD1 (6 bases). There are 13 residues in the CDR3. Trimming took off 5 bases at V and 7 bases at J, with 14 bases between the two ends. The V gene's germline CDR1 is SGHTA and CDR2 FQGNSA. The CDR3 DNA is TGTGCCAGCAGCGTCGACAGGTGGGTTGAAGCTTTCTTT. Amino acid sequence: CASSVDRWVEAFF.

This clonotype was seen a handful of times. The chain is built from TRBV5-1 and TRBJ1-1, with 7 bases aligning to TRBD1. V lost 4 bases, J lost 1 base, and 7 bases stayed unmatched. This CDR3 has 15 amino acids. Germline-derived CDR1 and CDR2 are SGHRS and YFSETQ. The CDR3: CASSRDSPTNTEAFF. The CDR3 nucleotides read TGCGCCAGCAGCCGGGACAGTCCGACGAACACTGAAGCTTTCTTT. The whole variable domain, remainder taken from reference TRBV5-1 and TRBJ1-1, is KAGVTQTPRYLIKTRGQQVTLSCSPISGHRSVSWYQQTPGQGLQFLFEYFSETQRNKGNFPGRFSGRQFSNSRSEMNVSTLELGDSALYLCASSRDSPTNTEAFFGQGTRLTVV.

This chain uses TRBV29-1 with TRBJ1-3; TRBD1 is a possible D gene (6 bases). The CDR3 is 14 amino acids. With 6 bases removed from V and 1 base from J, the gap between germline ends came to 13 bases. The germline CDR1 and CDR2 sequences are SQVTM and ANQGSEA. The CDR3 region is CSVAQGSSGNTIYF. The CDR3, as DNA: TGCAGCGTGGCACAGGGAAGTTCTGGAAACACCATATATTTT.

The chain recombines TRBV14 with TRBJ2-1; 7 positions match TRBD2. This CDR3 contains 14 residues. The trim removed 1 base at V and 10 bases at J, leaving 7 bases unmatched. In germline, CDR1 is SGHDN, CDR2 FVKESK. The CDR3 sequence is CASSQAVTSREQFF. The CDR3 DNA sequence: TGTGCCAGCAGCCAAGCAGTGACTAGCCGGGAGCAGTTCTTC.